Listed below are T cell receptor beta chains from one sample, sequenced in a study of blood T cell repertoires in COVID-19. Clones were read by immunoSEQ multiplex PCR, and TCRdb kept only the in-frame ones, dropping some. This sample has a few hundred thousand clones, with around 84% found just once. Sequencing input: PBMCs or T cells enriched from blood (not recorded which). The receptors originated from a man aged 40-49 years who had recovered from COVID-19. Each CDR3 is given with its conserved first and last residue. Each record gives: J gene, D gene, clone size, V gene, CDR3 protein, CDR3 DNA. A D gene is named only where the DNA matches it firmly. Rows give clone size only sometimes, using once, few, many, or a class for an expanded clone.

TRBJ1-1 | NA | NA | TRBV11-2 | CASSLEAGQAFF | TGTGCCAGCAGCTTAGAAGCGGGGCAAGCTTTCTTT
TRBJ1-4 | TRBD1 | NA | TRBV11-2 | CASSPWTGSNEKLFF | TGTGCCAGCAGCCCGTGGACAGGGAGTAATGAAAAACTGTTTTTT
TRBJ1-6 | NA | NA | TRBV27 | CASSPRWLGGTYNSPLHF | TGTGCCAGCAGTCCGAGGTGGCTGGGAGGCACCTATAATTCACCCCTCCACTTT
TRBJ1-1 | TRBD1 | NA | TRBV29-1 | CSVIDRANTEAFF | TGCAGCGTGATAGACAGGGCGAACACTGAAGCTTTCTTT
TRBJ1-2 | NA | NA | TRBV30 | CAWTPDRRGGYTF | TGTGCCTGGACACCGGACCGTCGCGGGGGCTACACCTTC
TRBJ2-5 | NA | NA | TRBV4-2 | CASSQESDSQETQYF | TGTGCCAGCAGCCAAGAATCCGACAGCCAAGAGACCCAGTACTTC
TRBJ2-1 | TRBD2 | NA | TRBV30 | CAWSVGLAGGNEQFF | TGTGCCTGGAGTGTGGGACTAGCGGGAGGAAATGAGCAGTTCTTC
TRBJ2-3 | NA | NA | TRBV15 | CASQRYTDTQYF | TGTGCCTCTCAGCGATACACAGATACGCAGTATTTT
TRBJ1-1 | NA | NA | TRBV19 | CASSTRDGAFF | TGTGCCAGTAGTACCAGGGATGGCGCTTTCTTT
TRBJ2-3 | TRBD2 | NA | TRBV5-1 | CASSLGLAGADTQYF | TGCGCCAGCAGCTTGGGACTAGCGGGAGCGGATACGCAGTATTTT
TRBJ2-3 | NA | NA | TRBV19 | CASSSGVGTDTQYF | TGTGCCAGTAGTAGCGGGGTTGGCACAGATACGCAGTATTTT
TRBJ1-6 | NA | NA | TRBV2 | CASIPSGQPLHF | TGTGCCAGCATCCCCTCCGGACAACCCCTCCACTTT
TRBJ2-7 | TRBD1 | NA | TRBV25-1 | CASSEWGQGEQYF | TGTGCCAGCAGTGAATGGGGACAGGGCGAGCAGTACTTC
TRBJ1-1 | NA | few | TRBV3-1/TRBV3-2 | CASSPEWRGTEAFF | TGTGCCAGCAGCCCGGAATGGAGGGGCACTGAAGCTTTCTTT
TRBJ2-3 | NA | NA | TRBV4-1 | CASSPKQGAGTQYF | TGCGCCAGCAGCCCGAAACAGGGAGCTGGTACGCAGTATTTT
TRBJ2-1 | TRBD1 | NA | TRBV10-3 | CAISGTGENEQFF | TGTGCCATCAGTGGAACAGGGGAGAATGAGCAGTTCTTC